This record concerns one T cell receptor beta chain sequence. As yet, its antigen is unknown. The data were taken from a study of shared clonotypes between healthy human individuals. Study-wide background: CD4 naive cells filled three plates per donor, CD4 memory three, CD8 naive two and CD8 memory one.

Donors included only healthy HIV-negative adults lacking recent acute infections or vaccinations. An even split of each subset's genomic DNA across several immunoSEQ plates was performed. Sequenced by immunoSEQ multiplex PCR; TCRdb stores in-frame clones only, minus some. Among 2 million or so clones listed, 85% to 95% were seen once. Points from the study as a whole: Researchers sampled blood only, noting tissue repertoires likely differ.

The CDR3 runs to 16 residues. The V and J ends lost 0 bases and 7 bases respectively, with 16 bases between them. Germline CDR1 is SGHKS and CDR2 is YYEKEE (reference sequence). V gene TRBV5-5 combines with J gene TRBJ2-2; D perhaps matches TRBD2 (5 bases). The TCR originated in a man younger than 35 in good health. Sequencing was carried out using naive CD4+ T cells sorted from blood. Subset described: CD45RA+ positively selected. The CDR3 loop is CASSLEITRLFGELFF. As DNA, the CDR3 is TGTGCCAGCAGCTTGGAAATAACTAGATTGTTCGGGGAGCTGTTTTTT. Combining the CDR3 with reference TRBV5-5 and TRBJ2-2 gives the whole variable domain DAGVTQSPTHLIKTRGQQVTLRCSPISGHKSVSWYQQVLGQGPQFIFQYYEKEERGRGNFPDRFSARQFPNYSSELNVNALLLGDSALYLCASSLEITRLFGELFFGEGSRLTVL.